This T cell receptor beta chain was captured in a study of cytotoxic CD8 clonotypes in ibrutinib-treated CLL. The protocol was immunoSEQ multiplex PCR, while the TCRdb copy is restricted to in-frame clones and leaves out a portion. Among some 130,000 clones listed, approximately 90% were seen once. V was clipped by 3 bases and J by 4 bases, with 11 bases between them. This CDR3 is 14 amino acids long. Germline V gene sequence: CDR1 SGHDT, CDR2 YYEEEE. The chain couples TRBV5-6 to TRBJ1-5, with TRBD1 as a possible D gene (5 bases). Sequences were derived from PBMCs, sampled after 12 months of ibrutinib treatment. The clonotype comes from a human donor with chronic lymphocytic leukemia. CDR3 sequence reads: CASSSRQTNQPQHF. The CDR3 bases are TGTGCCAGCAGCTCAAGACAGACTAATCAGCCCCAGCATTTT.